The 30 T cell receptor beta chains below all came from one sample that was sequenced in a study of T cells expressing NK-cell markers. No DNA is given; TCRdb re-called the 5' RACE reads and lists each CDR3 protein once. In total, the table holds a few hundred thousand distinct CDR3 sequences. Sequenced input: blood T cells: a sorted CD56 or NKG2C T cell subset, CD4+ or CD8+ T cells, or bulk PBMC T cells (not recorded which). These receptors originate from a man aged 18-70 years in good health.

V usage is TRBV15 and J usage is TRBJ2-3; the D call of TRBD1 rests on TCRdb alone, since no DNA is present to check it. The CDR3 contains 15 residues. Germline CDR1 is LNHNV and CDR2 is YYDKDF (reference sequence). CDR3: CATSRRGGGTDTQYF.

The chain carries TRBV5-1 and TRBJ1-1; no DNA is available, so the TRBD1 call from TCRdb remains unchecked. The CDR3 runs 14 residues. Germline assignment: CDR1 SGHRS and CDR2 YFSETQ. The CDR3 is CASSSWTDYTEAFF.

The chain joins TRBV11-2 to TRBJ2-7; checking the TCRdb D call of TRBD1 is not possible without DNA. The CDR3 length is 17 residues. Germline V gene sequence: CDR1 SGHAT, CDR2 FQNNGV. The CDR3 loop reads CASSFPGTGGGSYEQYF. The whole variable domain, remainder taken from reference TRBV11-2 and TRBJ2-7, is EAGVAQSPRYKIIEKRQSVAFWCNPISGHATLYWYQQILGQGPKLLIQFQNNGVVDDSQLPKDRFSAERLKGVDSTLKIQPAKLEDSAVYLCASSFPGTGGGSYEQYFGPGTRLTVT.

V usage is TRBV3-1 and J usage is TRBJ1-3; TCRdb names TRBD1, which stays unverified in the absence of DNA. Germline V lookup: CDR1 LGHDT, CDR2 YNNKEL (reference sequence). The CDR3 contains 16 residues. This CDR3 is CASSQVTGGSGNTIYF.

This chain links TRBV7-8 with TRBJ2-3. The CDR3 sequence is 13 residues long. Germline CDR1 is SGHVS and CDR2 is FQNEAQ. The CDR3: CASSLDRQNTQYF.

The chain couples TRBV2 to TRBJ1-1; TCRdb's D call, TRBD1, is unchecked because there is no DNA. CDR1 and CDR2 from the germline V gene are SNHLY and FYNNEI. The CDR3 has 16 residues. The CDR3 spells CASSEAHPGLNTEAFF.

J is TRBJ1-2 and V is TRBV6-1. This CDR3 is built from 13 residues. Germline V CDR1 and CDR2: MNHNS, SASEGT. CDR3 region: CASSERYSYGYTF.

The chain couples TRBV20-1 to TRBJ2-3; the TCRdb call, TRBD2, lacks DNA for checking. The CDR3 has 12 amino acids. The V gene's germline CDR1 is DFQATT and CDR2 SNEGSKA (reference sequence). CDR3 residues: CSAALAGVSQYF.

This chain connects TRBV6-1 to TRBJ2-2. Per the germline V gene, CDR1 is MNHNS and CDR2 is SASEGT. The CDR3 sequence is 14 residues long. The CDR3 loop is CASSGRMLTGELFF.

The CDR3 loop is CASSDQRTDTQYF. The chain joins TRBV18 to TRBJ2-3. CDR1 and CDR2 from the germline V gene are KGHSH and LQKENI. The CDR3 contains 13 residues.

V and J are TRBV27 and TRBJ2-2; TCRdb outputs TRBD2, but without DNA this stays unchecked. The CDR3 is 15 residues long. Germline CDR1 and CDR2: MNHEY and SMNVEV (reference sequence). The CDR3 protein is CASRTPSGGGGELFF.

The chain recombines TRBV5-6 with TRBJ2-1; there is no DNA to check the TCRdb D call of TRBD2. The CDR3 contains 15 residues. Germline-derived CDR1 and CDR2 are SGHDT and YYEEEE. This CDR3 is CASSFPGLDEDEQFF.

The CDR3 sequence is CASSFASGGRAHEQFF. The chain joins TRBV7-9 to TRBJ2-1; TCRdb selects TRBD2, and the lack of DNA leaves this call unchecked. The CDR3 is 16 residues long. From germline, CDR1 is SEHNR and CDR2 FQNEAQ (reference sequence).

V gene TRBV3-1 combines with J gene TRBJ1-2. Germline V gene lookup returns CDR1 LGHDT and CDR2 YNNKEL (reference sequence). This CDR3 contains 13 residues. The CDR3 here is CASSQVDFYGYTF.

This CDR3 reads CASTPGSSAYEQYF. This rearrangement joins TRBV25-1 to TRBJ2-7; TCRdb proposes TRBD1, but this gene call is untestable without DNA. The CDR3 loop spans 14 amino acids. Germline loops: CDR1 MGHDK, CDR2 SYGVNS.

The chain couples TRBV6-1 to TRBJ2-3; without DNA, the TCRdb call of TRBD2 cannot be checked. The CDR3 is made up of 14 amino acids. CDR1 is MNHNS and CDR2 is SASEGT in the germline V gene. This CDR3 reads CASSRASGGYTQYF.

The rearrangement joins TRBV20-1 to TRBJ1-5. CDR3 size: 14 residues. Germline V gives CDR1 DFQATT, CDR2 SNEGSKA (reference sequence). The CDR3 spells CSGGTVYSNQPQHF.

The CDR3 loop is CASSESRATAGYRKLFF. This chain connects TRBV25-1 to TRBJ1-4. CDR1 and CDR2 (germline): MGHDK, SYGVNS. The CDR3 covers 17 residues. The variable domain in full, with the rest retrieved from reference TRBV25-1 and TRBJ1-4, is EADIYQTPRYLVIGTGKKITLECSQTMGHDKMYWYQQDPGMELHLIHYSYGVNSTEKGDLSSESTVSRIRTEHFPLTLESARPSHTSQYLCASSESRATAGYRKLFFGSGTQLSVL.

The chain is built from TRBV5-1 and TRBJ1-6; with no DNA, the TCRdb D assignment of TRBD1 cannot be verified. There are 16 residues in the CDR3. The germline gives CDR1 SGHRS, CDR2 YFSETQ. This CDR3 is CASSAGQGPYNSPLHF.

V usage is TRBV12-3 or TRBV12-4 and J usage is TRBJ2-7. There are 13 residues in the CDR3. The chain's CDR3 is CASSYRSLYEQYF.

CDR3 amino acids: CASSLAGVGIAKNIQYF. This rearrangement joins TRBV5-4 to TRBJ2-4; TCRdb proposes TRBD1, but this gene call is untestable without DNA. The CDR3 is 17 residues long. From germline, CDR1 is SGHNT and CDR2 YYREEE (reference sequence).

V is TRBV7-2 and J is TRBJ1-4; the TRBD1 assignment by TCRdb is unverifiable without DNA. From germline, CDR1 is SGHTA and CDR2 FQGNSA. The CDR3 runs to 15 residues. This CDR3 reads CASSFGGGVNEKLFF.

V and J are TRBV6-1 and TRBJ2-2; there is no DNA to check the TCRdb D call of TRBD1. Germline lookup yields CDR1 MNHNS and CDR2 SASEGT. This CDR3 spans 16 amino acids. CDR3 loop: CASSEPGQGNTGELFF.

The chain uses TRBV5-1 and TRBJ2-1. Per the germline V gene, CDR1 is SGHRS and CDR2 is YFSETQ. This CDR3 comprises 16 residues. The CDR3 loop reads CASSPSSQGSHNEQFF. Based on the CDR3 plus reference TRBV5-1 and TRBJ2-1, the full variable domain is KAGVTQTPRYLIKTRGQQVTLSCSPISGHRSVSWYQQTPGQGLQFLFEYFSETQRNKGNFPGRFSGRQFSNSRSEMNVSTLELGDSALYLCASSPSSQGSHNEQFFGPGTRLTVL.

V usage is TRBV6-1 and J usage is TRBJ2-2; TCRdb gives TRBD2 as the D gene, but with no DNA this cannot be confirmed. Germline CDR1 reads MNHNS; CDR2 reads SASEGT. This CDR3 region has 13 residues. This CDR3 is CASTPPRTGELFF.

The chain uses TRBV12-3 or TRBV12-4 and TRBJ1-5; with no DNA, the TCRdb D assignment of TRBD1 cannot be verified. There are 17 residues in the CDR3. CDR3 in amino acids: CASSFGPGKRGNQPQHF.

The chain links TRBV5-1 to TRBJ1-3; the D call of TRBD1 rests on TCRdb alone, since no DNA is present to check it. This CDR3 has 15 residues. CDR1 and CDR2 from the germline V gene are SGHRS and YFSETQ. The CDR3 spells CASSSDRLSGNTIYF.

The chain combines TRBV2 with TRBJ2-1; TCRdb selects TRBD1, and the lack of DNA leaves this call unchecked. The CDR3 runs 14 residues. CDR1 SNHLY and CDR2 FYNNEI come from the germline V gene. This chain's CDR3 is CASTEQQPYNEQFF.

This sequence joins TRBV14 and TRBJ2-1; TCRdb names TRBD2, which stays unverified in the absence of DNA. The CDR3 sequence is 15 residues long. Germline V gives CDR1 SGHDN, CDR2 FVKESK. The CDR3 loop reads CASSPWGLTYNEQFF. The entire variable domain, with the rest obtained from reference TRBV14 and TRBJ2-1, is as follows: EAGVTQFPSHSVIEKGQTVTLRCDPISGHDNLYWYRRVMGKEIKFLLHFVKESKQDESGMPNNRFLAERTGGTYSTLKVQPAELEDSGVYFCASSPWGLTYNEQFFGPGTRLTVL.

CDR3 amino acids: CTSSRLDPNTEAFF. The rearrangement joins TRBV1 to TRBJ1-1. TRBV1 is described as a pseudogene. The CDR3 runs 14 residues.